The source of this T cell receptor (beta chain) is a study of T-cell reconstitution after alpha-beta-depleted transplantation in children. This clonotype appeared a few times. This sample's TCRbeta library carried unique molecular identifier barcodes. TCRdb passed the PCR reads through MiXCR, listing each CDR3 protein once. The sample records about 360,000 distinct CDR3 sequences, about an eighth being singletons. This receptor was taken from a human donor who donated a stem cell graft to a child with Fanconi anemia. Sample: PBMCs, taken from the stem cell graft.

CDR3 region: CARPTPSGRGNTGELFF. For the CDR3, the DNA is TGTGCCAGACCGACCCCCTCCGGGAGGGGTAACACCGGGGAGCTGTTTTTT. The rearrangement links TRBV25-1 to TRBJ2-2; 8 bases agree with TRBD2. CDR1 is MGHDK and CDR2 is SYGVNS in the germline V gene. The CDR3 spans 17 residues. With 9 bases clipped from V and 2 bases from J, the junction kept 14 bases outside the gene matches.